Listed here are 5 T cell receptor beta chains from one sample, sequenced in a study of graft-versus-host responses after intestinal transplantation. Sequencing was performed with immunoSEQ multiplex PCR; in TCRdb, only in-frame clones are kept and a portion is missing. The table includes 77,000 or so clones, 80% to 95% detected once. The sequencing used PBMCs, collected 98 days after intestinal transplantation. These receptors all stem from a human patient who received an intestinal transplant, so some T cells may come from the graft donor.

A single count supports this clone. V and J are TRBV30 and TRBJ2-7; D might be TRBD1 or TRBD2, each matching 5 bases. The V end was cut by 1 base, the J end by 4 bases, with 8 bases between. The CDR3 is 12 residues long. From germline, CDR1 is GTSNPN and CDR2 SVGIG (reference sequence). CDR3: CAWSDGAYEQYF. The CDR3 DNA is TGTGCCTGGAGTGACGGGGCTTACGAGCAGTACTTC.

This chain links TRBV2 with TRBJ2-3; the D gene is possibly TRBD1 (6 bases). With 6 bases removed from V and 0 bases from J, the gap between germline ends came to 13 bases. This CDR3 has 15 amino acids. Germline V lookup: CDR1 SNHLY, CDR2 FYNNEI. For the CDR3, the DNA is TGTGCCAGCAGATTACAGGGTACTAGCACAGATACGCAGTATTTT. Its protein is CASRLQGTSTDTQYF.

The V gene is TRBV2, the J gene TRBJ2-7; 13 nucleotides agree with TRBD2. The CDR3 spans 14 residues. With V trimmed by 6 bases and J by 3 bases, 2 bases remained unmatched. Per the germline V gene, CDR1 is SNHLY and CDR2 is FYNNEI. The CDR3 spells CASRTSGGHYEQYF. DNA of the CDR3: TGTGCCAGCAGGACTAGCGGGGGGCACTACGAGCAGTACTTC.

CDR3: CASSYRSSTDTQYF. The CDR3 DNA reads TGCGCCAGCAGCTACAGATCTAGCACAGATACGCAGTATTTT. The V and J genes are TRBV5-1 and TRBJ2-3; D gene uncertain. Trimming stripped 3 bases from V and 0 bases from J, with 8 bases between. Germline CDR1 and CDR2: SGHRS and YFSETQ. The CDR3 runs 14 residues.

With regard to this clone: The junction departs from the called germline gene at one end, perhaps through a read error. The J gene is TRBJ2-5, the V gene TRBV7-7; possibly TRBD2 for D (5 bases). This CDR3 is built from 13 residues. Germline V CDR1 and CDR2: SSHAT, FNYEAQ (reference sequence). The CDR3 nucleotides read TGTGCTAGCAGCAGAAGTGTAGCGGAGACCCAGTACTTC. This translates into CASSRSVAETQYF.